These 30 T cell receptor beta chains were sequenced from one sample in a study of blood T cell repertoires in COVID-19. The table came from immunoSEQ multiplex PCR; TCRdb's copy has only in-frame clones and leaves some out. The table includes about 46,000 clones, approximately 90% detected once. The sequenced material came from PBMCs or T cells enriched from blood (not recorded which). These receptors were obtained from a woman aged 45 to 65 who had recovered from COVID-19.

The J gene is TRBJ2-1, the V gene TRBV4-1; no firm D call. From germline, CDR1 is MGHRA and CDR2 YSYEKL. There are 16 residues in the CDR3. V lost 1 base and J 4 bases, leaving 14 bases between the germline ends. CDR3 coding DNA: TGCGCCAGCAGCCAAGGACACGCGATTAAATACAATGAGCAGTTCTTC. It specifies CASSQGHAIKYNEQFF.

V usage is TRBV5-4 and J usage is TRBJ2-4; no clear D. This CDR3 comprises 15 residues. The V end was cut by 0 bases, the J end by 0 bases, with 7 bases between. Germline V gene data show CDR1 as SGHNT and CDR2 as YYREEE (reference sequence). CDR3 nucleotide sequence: TGTGCCAGCAGCTTGGAGACACCAGCCAAAAACATTCAGTACTTC. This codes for CASSLETPAKNIQYF.

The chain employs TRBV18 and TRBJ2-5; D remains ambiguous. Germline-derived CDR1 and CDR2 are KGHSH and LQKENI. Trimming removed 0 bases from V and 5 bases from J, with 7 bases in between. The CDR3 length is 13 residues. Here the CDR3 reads CASSPPAAETQYF. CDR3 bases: TGTGCCAGCTCACCACCGGCCGCCGAGACCCAGTACTTC.

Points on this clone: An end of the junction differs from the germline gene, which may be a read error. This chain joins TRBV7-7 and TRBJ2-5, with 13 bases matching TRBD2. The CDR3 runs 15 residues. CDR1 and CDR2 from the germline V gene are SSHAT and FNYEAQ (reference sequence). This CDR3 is CASSFGTSGTETQYF. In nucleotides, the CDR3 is TGTGCTAGCAGCTTCGGGACTAGCGGGACGGAGACCCAGTACTTC. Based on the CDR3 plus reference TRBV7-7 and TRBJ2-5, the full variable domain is GAGVSQSPRYKVTKRGQDVTLRCDPISSHATLYWYQQALGQGPEFLTYFNYEAQPDKSGLPSDRFSAERPEGSISTLTIQRTEQRDSAMYRCASSFGTSGTETQYFGPGTRLLVL.

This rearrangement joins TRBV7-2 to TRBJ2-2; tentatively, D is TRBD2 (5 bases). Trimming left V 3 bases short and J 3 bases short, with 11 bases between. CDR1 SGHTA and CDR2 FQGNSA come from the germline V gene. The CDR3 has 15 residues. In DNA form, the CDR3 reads TGTGCCAGCAGCTTTAAAGGGCGGGACACCGGGGAGCTGTTTTTT. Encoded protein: CASSFKGRDTGELFF.

CDR3 amino acids: CASSLALSGTDTQYF. DNA for the CDR3: TGTGCCAGCAGCTTAGCGCTTTCAGGGACAGATACGCAGTATTTT. The chain has TRBV7-9 and TRBJ2-3; TRBD1 might be the D (5 bases). The CDR3 has 15 amino acids. Germline V lookup: CDR1 SEHNR, CDR2 FQNEAQ (reference sequence). The germline V and J ends were trimmed by 0 bases and 3 bases, with 10 bases remaining between them.

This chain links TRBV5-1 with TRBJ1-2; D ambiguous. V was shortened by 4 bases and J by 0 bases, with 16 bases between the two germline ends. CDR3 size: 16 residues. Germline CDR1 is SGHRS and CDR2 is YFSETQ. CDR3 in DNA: TGCGCCAGCAGCCCTTCATGGGTAGGAGCTAACTATGGCTACACCTTC. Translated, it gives CASSPSWVGANYGYTF.

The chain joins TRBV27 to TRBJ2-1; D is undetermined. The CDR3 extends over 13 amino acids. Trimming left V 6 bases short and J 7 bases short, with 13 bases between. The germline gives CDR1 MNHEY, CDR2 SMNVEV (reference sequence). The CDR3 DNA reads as TGTGCCAGCAGGCTCCTTAGTGTGAATGAGCAGTTCTTC. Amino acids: CASRLLSVNEQFF.

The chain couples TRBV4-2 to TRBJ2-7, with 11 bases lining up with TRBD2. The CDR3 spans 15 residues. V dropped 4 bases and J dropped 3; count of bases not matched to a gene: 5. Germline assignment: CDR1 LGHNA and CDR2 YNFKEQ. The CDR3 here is CASSPQTSGGYEQYF. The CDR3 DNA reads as TGTGCCAGCAGCCCGCAAACTAGCGGGGGCTACGAGCAGTACTTC.

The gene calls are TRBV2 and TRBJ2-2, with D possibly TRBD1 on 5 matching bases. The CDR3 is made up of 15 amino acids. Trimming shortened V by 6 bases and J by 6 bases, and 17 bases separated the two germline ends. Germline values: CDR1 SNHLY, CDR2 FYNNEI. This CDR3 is CASRLDNTGSGELFF. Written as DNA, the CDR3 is TGTGCCAGCAGGCTGGACAACACTGGCTCCGGGGAGCTGTTTTTT.

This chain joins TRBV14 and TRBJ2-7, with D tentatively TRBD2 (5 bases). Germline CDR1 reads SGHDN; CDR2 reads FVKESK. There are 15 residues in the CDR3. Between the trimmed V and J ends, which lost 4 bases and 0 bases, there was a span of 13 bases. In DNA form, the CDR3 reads TGTGCCAGCAGCCCGTACGGCGGGTCCTCCTACGAGCAGTACTTC. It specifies CASSPYGGSSYEQYF.

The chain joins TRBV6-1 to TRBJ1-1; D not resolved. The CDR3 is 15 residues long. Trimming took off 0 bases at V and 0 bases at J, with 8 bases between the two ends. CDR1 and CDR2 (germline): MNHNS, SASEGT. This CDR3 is CASSEAAVLNTEAFF. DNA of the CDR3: TGTGCCAGCAGTGAAGCCGCGGTCTTGAACACTGAAGCTTTCTTT.

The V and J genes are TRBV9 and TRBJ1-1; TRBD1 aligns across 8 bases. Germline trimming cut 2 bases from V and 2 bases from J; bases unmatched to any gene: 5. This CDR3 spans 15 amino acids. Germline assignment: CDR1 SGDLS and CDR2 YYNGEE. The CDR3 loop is CASSVQGALNTEAFF. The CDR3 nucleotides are TGTGCCAGCAGCGTTCAGGGGGCGCTAAACACTGAAGCTTTCTTT. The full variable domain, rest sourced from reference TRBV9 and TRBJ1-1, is DSGVTQTPKHLITATGQRVTLRCSPRSGDLSVYWYQQSLDQGLQFLIQYYNGEERAKGNILERFSAQQFPDLHSELNLSSLELGDSALYFCASSVQGALNTEAFFGQGTRLTVV.

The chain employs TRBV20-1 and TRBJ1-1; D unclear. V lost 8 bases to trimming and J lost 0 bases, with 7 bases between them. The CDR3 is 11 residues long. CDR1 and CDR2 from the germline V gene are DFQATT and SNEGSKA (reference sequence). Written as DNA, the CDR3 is TGCAGTTCCCTTATGAACACTGAAGCTTTCTTT. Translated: CSSLMNTEAFF.

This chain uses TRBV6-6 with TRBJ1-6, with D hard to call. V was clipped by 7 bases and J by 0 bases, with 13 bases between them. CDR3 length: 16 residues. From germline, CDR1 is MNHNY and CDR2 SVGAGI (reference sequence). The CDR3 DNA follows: TGTGCCAGCACCAGCCCTTGGAGCTCCTATAATTCACCCCTCCACTTT. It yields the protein CASTSPWSSYNSPLHF.

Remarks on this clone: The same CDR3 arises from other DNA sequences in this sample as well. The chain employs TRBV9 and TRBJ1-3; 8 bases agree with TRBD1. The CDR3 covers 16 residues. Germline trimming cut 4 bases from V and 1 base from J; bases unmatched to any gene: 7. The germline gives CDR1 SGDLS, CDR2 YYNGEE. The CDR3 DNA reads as TGTGCCAGCAGCTCCGGGACAGGAGCGTCTGGAAACACCATATATTTT. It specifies CASSSGTGASGNTIYF.

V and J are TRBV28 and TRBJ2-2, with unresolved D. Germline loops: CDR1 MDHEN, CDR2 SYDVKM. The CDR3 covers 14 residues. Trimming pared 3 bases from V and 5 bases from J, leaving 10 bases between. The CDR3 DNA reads TGTGCCAGCAGTTTTACGGTCGGGACCGGGGAGCTGTTTTTT. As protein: CASSFTVGTGELFF.

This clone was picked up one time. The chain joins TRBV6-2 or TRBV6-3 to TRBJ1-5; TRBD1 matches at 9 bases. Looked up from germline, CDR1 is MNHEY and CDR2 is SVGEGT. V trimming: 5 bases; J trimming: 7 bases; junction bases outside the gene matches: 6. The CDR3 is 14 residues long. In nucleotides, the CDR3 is TGTGCCAGCAGTCCCGGGACAGGGCGACAGCCCCAGCATTTT. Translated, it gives CASSPGTGRQPQHF.

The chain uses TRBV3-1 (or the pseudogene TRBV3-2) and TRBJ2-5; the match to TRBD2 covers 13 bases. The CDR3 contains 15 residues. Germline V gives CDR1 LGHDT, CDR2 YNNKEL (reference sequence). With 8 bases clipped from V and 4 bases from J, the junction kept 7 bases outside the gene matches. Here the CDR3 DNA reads TGTGCCAGCGGCACGACTAGCGGGAGGTTAGAGACCCAGTACTTC. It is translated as CASGTTSGRLETQYF.

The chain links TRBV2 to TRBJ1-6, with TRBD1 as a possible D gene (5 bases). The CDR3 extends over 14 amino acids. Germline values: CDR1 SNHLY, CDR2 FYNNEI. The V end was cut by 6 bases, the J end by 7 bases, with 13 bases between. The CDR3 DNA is TGTGCCAGCAGGGCTCGGGGGATGAATTCACCCCTCCACTTT. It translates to CASRARGMNSPLHF.

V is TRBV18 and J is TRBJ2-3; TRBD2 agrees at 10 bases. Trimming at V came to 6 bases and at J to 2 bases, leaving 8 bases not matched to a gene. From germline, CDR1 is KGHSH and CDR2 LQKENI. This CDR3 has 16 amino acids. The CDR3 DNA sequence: TGTGCCAGCTCTCCTCTAGCGGGGGCCCACACAGATACGCAGTATTTT. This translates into CASSPLAGAHTDTQYF.

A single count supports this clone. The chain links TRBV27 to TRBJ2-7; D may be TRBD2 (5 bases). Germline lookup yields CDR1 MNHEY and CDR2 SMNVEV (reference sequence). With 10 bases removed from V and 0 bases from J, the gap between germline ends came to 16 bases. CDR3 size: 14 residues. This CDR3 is CATRLRAVSYEQYF. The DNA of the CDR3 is TGTGCCACCAGACTGAGAGCGGTCTCCTACGAGCAGTACTTC.

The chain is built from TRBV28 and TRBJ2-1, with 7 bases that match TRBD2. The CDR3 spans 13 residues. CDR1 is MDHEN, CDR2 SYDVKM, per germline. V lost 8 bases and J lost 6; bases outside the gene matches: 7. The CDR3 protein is CASGGGGRNEQFF. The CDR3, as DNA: TGTGCCAGCGGGGGGGGAGGGCGCAATGAGCAGTTCTTC.

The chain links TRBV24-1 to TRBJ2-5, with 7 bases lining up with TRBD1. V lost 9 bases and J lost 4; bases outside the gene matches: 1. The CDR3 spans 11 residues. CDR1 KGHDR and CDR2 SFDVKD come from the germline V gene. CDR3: CATGTVETQYF. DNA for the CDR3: TGTGCCACCGGGACAGTAGAGACCCAGTACTTC.

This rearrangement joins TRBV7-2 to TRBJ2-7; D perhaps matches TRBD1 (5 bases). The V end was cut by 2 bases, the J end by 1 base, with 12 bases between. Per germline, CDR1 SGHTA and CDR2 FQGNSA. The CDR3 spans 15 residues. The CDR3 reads CASSLIRERSYEQYF. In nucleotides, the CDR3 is TGTGCCAGCAGCTTAATCAGGGAAAGGTCCTACGAGCAGTACTTC.

CDR3 sequence: CARKGADTQYF. In nucleotides, the CDR3 is TGTGCCAGGAAGGGGGCAGATACGCAGTATTTT. This chain joins TRBV19 and TRBJ2-3, with TRBD1 as a possible D gene (6 bases). The CDR3 sequence is 11 residues long. CDR1 and CDR2 (germline): LNHDA, SQIVND (reference sequence). Deletions cut 9 bases from V and 4 bases from J, with 8 bases between.

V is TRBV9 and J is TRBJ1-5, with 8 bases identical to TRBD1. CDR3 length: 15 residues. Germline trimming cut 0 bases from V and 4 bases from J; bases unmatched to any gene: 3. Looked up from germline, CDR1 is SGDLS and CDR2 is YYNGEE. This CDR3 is CASSVGWTGNQPQHF. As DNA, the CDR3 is TGTGCCAGCAGCGTAGGGTGGACAGGGAATCAGCCCCAGCATTTT.

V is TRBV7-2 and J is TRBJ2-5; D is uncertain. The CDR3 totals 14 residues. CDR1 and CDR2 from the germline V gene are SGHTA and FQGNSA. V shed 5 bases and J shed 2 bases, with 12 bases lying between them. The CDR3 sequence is CASSPSRQQETQYF. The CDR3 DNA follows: TGTGCCAGCAGCCCGAGTCGACAACAAGAGACCCAGTACTTC.

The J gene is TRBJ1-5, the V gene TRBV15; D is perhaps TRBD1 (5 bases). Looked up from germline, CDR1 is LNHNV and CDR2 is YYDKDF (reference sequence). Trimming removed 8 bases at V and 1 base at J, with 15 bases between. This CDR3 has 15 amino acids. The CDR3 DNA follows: TGTGCCACCGCCAGGGCAGGGATCAGCAATCAGCCCCAGCATTTT. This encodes CATARAGISNQPQHF. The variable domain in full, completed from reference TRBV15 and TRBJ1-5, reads DAMVIQNPRYQVTQFGKPVTLSCSQTLNHNVMYWYQQKSSQAPKLLFHYYDKDFNNEADTPDNFQSRRPNTSFCFLDIRSPGLGDTAMYLCATARAGISNQPQHFGDGTRLSIL.

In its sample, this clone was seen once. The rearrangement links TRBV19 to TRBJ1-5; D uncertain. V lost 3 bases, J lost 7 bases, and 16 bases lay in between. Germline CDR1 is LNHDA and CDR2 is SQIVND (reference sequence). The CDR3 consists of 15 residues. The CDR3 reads CASSIGLTPGQPQHF. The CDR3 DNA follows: TGTGCCAGTAGTATCGGCCTGACCCCGGGGCAGCCCCAGCATTTT.